This T cell receptor beta chain was sequenced for a study of liver allograft versus peripheral blood T cells. Study background: Comparing T cell receptor repertoires in transplanted livers with those in recipients' peripheral blood was part of the design.

Within the sample, this clonotype is medium-sized. Between the trimmed V and J ends, which lost 0 bases and 3 bases, there was a span of 8 bases. Germline assignment: CDR1 PRHDT and CDR2 FYEKMQ (reference sequence). CDR3 size: 14 residues. From the reads, TCRdb called clonotypes with MiXCR, one entry per CDR3 protein. This sample has about 5,600 distinct CDR3 sequences, with over 12% found just once. The sequence was obtained from a human patient who had a liver transplant. Among the T cells, some may be from the graft donor. The chain couples TRBV13 to TRBJ1-2, with a possible D match to TRBD1 (6 bases). The CDR3 spells CASSLGRGDYGYTF. In nucleotides, the CDR3 is TGTGCCAGCAGCTTAGGTAGGGGGGACTATGGCTACACCTTC.